Here is one T cell receptor beta chain with its context. It was with 60 Vbeta and 13 Jbeta primers that the PCR ran. Method: immunoSEQ multiplex PCR; TCRdb's copy keeps in-frame clones and lacks some. The sample includes roughly 100,000 clones, approximately 66% of them seen just once. The data originate from a study of cytomegalovirus exposure and HLA in healthy donors. This receptor was taken from a woman aged 45-60 years in good health and CMV-seronegative. The material sequenced was PBMCs.

CDR3 DNA sequence: TGCAGCGTTGAGGGCAGGCTGAACACTGAAGCTTTCTTT. Its protein product is CSVEGRLNTEAFF. The chain uses TRBV29-1 and TRBJ1-1; no firm D call. The CDR3 has 13 residues. Germline V gene lookup returns CDR1 SQVTM and CDR2 ANQGSEA. V was clipped by 3 bases and J by 0 bases, with 8 bases between them.